This is a list of T cell receptor beta chains from one sample in a study of control samples from healthy donors and cancer patients. The protocol was immunoSEQ multiplex PCR, while the TCRdb copy is restricted to in-frame clones and leaves out a portion. There are 100,000 to 150,000 clones in the sample; around 90% occur only once, and 2.5% to 3% lies in the top ten. The sequencing input was blood. The receptors derive from a man aged 40-49 years in good health. Both conserved end residues are part of each CDR3. The order of the fields is D gene, J gene, V gene, clone size, CDR3 protein, CDR3 DNA. D genes are given only for firm matches. Size values are once, few and many counts, or a class for expanded clones, and some rows have none.

>NA|TRBJ2-6|TRBV14|NA
CASSQARGRARSKTGANVLTF
TGTGCCAGCAGCCAAGCGCGAGGGCGAGCGAGAAGTAAAACTGGGGCCAACGTCCTGACTTTC
>TRBD1|TRBJ2-7|TRBV9|once
CASSVGPGTGDLHEQYF
TGTGCCAGCAGCGTAGGGCCCGGGACAGGGGATCTGCACGAGCAGTACTTC
>NA|TRBJ1-6|TRBV6-5|NA
CASSSGPSNSPLHF
TGTGCCAGCAGTTCGGGACCGAGTAATTCACCCCTCCACTTT
>TRBD1|TRBJ1-4|TRBV5-4|NA
CASSLGQAEKLFF
TGTGCCAGCAGCCTAGGACAGGCTGAAAAACTGTTTTTT
>NA|TRBJ2-6|TRBV10-2|NA
CASGQLSGANVLTF
TGCGCCAGCGGACAGCTTTCTGGGGCCAACGTCCTGACTTTC
>NA|TRBJ2-1|TRBV6-5|NA
CASSYSRDGGSIF
TGTGCCAGCAGTTACTCGAGGGACGGGGGTTCAATCTTC
>TRBD1|TRBJ2-7|TRBV6-5|NA
CASTLGQAGGYEQYF
TGTGCCAGCACCCTGGGACAGGCTGGGGGCTACGAGCAGTACTTC
>NA|TRBJ2-7|TRBV28|NA
CASSGTGNRYF
TGTGCCAGCAGTGGAACAGGGAATCGGTACTTC
>NA|TRBJ1-1|TRBV4-1|NA
CASSQVGVRDTEAFF
TGCGCCAGCAGCCAGGTGGGGGTCAGGGACACTGAAGCTTTCTTT
>TRBD1|TRBJ2-5|TRBV5-4|NA
CASSIDRGVETQYF
TGTGCCAGCAGTATTGACAGGGGAGTGGAGACCCAGTACTTC